The rows below give T cell receptor beta chains drawn from one sample of a study of T cell repertoires in cytomegalovirus infection. TCRdb re-called the reads with MiXCR, one entry per CDR3 protein. The data show about 330,000 distinct CDR3 sequences, around a third seen once. No antigen is known for these receptors. The material was cultured PBMCs, obtained from culture after CMV antigen stimulation. These receptors all stem from a human donor in good health (CMV status not recorded). Some clones in this sample may be carry-over from other donors' samples. The CDR3 runs from the conserved cysteine through the conserved F or W. Fields, in order: V gene, CDR3 protein.

>TRBV7-8
CASSLDSLNQPQHF
>TRBV10-3
CAISELVGENYGYTF
>TRBV6-5
CATLTGTANTGELFF
>TRBV12-3/TRBV12-4
CASSPGLDEETQYF
>TRBV28
CASSLSGGGRGQYF
>TRBV27
CASSLGGGELFF
>TRBV7-2
CASSLHGDGTEAFF
>TRBV19
CASSIYRGNKNIQYF
>TRBV20-1
CSASRQGGTEAFF
>TRBV7-2
CASSLDAYEQYF
>TRBV7-9
CASSLDQYYNEQFF
>TRBV11-3
CASSLFRGTEAFF
>TRBV6-1
CASSDHQTYEQYF
>TRBV12-5
CASGLVLGRRDIQYF
>TRBV29-1
CSVDPMAGGFF
>TRBV7-6
CASSPPSIVRSYEQYF
>TRBV7-3
CASSLTSSSYNEQFF
>TRBV7-2
CASSPINQGRGEQFF
>TRBV5-1
CASSLLQGYKYGYTF
>TRBV11-3
CASTRGGTSGQETQYF
>TRBV12-3/TRBV12-4
CASSLKSSGNTIYF
>TRBV18
CASSRGDLSYNEQFF
>TRBV5-4
CASSLGGTSPFNEQFF
>TRBV18
CASSPASDTQYF
>TRBV24-1
CATTPGLGATGELFF
>TRBV6-5
CASSSGPSGVLETQYF
>TRBV28
CASRDTLRNQPQHF
>TRBV7-9
CASRPGQGWTGELFF
>TRBV7-2
CASSLARQGAGNSPLHF
>TRBV6-1
CASSRRGRLNTEAFF
>TRBV19
CASSIILDSNEQFF
>TRBV7-2
CASSPGTSGSHEQYF
>TRBV18
CASSPPGSTETQYF